This T cell receptor (beta chain) emerged from a study of T cell responses to AZD1222 COVID-19 vaccine. Method: immunoSEQ multiplex PCR; TCRdb's copy keeps in-frame clones and lacks some. The sample lists some 120,000 clones; approximately 88% were seen once. The CDR3 spans 15 residues. Per germline, CDR1 SGHDT and CDR2 YYEEEE. Trimming took 6 bases from V and 2 from J, leaving 17 bases between them. The chain couples TRBV5-6 to TRBJ1-2, with a weak D call TRBD1 (6 bases). The TCR originated in an adult in good health. The specimen was peripheral blood, collected on day 0 of AZD1222 vaccination. The CDR3 protein is CASTLWDILNYGYTF. CDR3 DNA: TGTGCCAGCACCTTATGGGACATCTTAAACTATGGCTACACCTTC.